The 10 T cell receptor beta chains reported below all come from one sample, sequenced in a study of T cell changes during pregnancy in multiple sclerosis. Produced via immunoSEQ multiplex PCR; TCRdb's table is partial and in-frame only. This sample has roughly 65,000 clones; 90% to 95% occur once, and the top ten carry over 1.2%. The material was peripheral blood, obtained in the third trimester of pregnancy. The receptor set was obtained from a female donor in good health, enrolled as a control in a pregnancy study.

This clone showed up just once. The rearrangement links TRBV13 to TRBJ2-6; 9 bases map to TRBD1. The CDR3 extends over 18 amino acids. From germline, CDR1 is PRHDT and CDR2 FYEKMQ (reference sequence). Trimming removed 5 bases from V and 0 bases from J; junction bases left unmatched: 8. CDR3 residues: CASSLTGGPYSGANVLTF. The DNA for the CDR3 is TGTGCCAGCAGCCTTACAGGGGGCCCTTACTCTGGGGCCAACGTCCTGACTTTC. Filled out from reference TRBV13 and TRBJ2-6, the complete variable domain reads AAGVIQSPRHLIKEKRETATLKCYPIPRHDTVYWYQQGPGQDPQFLISFYEKMQSDKGSIPDRFSAQQFSDYHSELNMSSLELGDSALYFCASSLTGGPYSGANVLTFGAGSRLTVL.

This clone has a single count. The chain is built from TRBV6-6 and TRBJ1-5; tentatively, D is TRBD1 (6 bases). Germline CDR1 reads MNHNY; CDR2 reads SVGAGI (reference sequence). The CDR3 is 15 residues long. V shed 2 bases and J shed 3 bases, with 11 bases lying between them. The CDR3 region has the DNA TGTGCCAGCAGTTACCCGGACAGTTACAATCAGCCCCAGCATTTT. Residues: CASSYPDSYNQPQHF.

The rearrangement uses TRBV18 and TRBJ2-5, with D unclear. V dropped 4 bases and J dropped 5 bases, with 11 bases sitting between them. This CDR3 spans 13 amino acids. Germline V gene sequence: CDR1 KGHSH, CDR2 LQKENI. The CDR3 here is CASSLQITETQYF. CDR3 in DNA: TGTGCCAGCTCACTTCAGATAACGGAGACCCAGTACTTC.

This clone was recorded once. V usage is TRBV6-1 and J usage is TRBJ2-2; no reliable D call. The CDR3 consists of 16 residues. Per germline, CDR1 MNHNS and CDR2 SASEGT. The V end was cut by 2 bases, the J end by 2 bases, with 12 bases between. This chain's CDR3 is CASSEWAHDNTGELFF. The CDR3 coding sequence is TGTGCCAGCAGTGAATGGGCCCACGACAACACCGGGGAGCTGTTTTTT.

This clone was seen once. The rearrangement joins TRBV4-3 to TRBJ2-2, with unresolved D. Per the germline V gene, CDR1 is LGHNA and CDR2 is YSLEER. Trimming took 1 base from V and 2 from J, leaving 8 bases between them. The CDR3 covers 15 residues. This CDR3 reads CASSQVFGNTGELFF. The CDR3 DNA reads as TGCGCCAGCAGCCAAGTGTTCGGTAACACCGGGGAGCTGTTTTTT.

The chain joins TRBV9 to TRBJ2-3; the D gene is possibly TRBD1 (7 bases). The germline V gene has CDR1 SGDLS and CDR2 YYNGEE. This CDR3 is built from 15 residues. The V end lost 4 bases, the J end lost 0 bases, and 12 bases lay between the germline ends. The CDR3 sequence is CASSPGGTSTDTQYF. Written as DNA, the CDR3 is TGTGCCAGCAGCCCAGGGGGGACTAGCACAGATACGCAGTATTTT.

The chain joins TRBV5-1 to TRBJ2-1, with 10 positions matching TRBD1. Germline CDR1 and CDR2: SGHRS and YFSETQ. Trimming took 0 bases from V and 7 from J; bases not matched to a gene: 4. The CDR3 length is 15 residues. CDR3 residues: CASSLETGGWNEQFF. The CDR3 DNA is TGCGCCAGCAGCTTGGAGACAGGGGGCTGGAATGAGCAGTTCTTC.

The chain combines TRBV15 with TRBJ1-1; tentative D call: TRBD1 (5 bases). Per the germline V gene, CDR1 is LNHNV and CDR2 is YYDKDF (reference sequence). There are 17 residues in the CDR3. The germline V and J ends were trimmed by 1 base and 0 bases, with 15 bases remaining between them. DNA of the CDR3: TGTGCCACCAGCAGAGGCCGGGGACTACCCTTGAACACTGAAGCTTTCTTT. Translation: CATSRGRGLPLNTEAFF.

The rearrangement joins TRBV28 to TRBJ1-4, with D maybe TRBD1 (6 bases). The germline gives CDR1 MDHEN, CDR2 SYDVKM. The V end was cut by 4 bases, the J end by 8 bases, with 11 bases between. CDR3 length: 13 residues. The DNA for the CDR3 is TGTGCCAGCAGTTGGGCAGGGGAGGAAAAACTGTTTTTT. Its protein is CASSWAGEEKLFF.

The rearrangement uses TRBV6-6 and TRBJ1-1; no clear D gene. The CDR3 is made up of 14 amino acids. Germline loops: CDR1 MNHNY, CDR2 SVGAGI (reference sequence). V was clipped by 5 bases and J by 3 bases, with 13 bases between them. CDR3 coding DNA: TGTGCCAGCAGTATGCCTTTGAGGGACACTGAAGCTTTCTTT. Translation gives CASSMPLRDTEAFF.